The subject of this entry is one T cell receptor beta chain. Its antigen remains unknown. Trimming removed 7 bases from V and 4 bases from J, with 13 bases in between. The CDR3 contains 12 residues. Germline CDR1 and CDR2: SQVTM and ANQGSEA. The sample is drawn from a study of blood T cells in healthy people across ages. Study findings and constraints: Getting older went along with TCR beta diversity per million T cells dropping roughly linearly. TCR beta diversity tracked closely with naive T cell percentage.

For the second PCR, which ran for about 6 to 11 cycles, a sample-barcoded 5' primer and a J-beta primer mix were used. MiXCR, run by TCRdb on the 5' RACE reads, gives a single entry per CDR3 protein. Among hundreds of thousands of distinct CDR3 sequences, 40% to 55% were seen once, and the ten largest hold around 24%. The chain combines TRBV29-1 with TRBJ1-2, with unresolved D. The clonotype comes from a man of 80 years or more in good health. The specimen was blood. CDR3 protein: CSAWEVIYGYTF. The DNA for the CDR3 is TGCAGCGCGTGGGAGGTTATCTATGGCTACACCTTC.